The 27 T cell receptor beta chains given below trace back to one sample, sequenced in a study of T cells in tuberculosis. The assay was immunoSEQ multiplex PCR, and TCRdb's table has in-frame clones only and misses some. The sample lists 40,000 to 45,000 clones; roughly 95% were seen once. Sample: PBMCs. The origin of the receptors is a donor between 5 and 29 years old with latent tuberculosis or without tuberculosis infection.

V gene TRBV7-6 combines with J gene TRBJ2-3; D is perhaps TRBD2 (5 bases). Trimming shortened V by 2 bases and J by 3 bases, and 12 bases separated the two germline ends. The CDR3 has 15 amino acids. Germline CDR1 is SGHVS and CDR2 is FNYEAQ. The CDR3 region has the DNA TGTGCCAGCAGCTTATCGGGGTTTCGAACAGATACGCAGTATTTT. Translating it yields CASSLSGFRTDTQYF.

The genes are TRBV7-2 and TRBJ1-1, with 8 bases fitting TRBD1. The J segment lost 5 bases and the V segment lost 2 bases, leaving 10 bases of the junction unmatched. The CDR3 has 16 amino acids. CDR1 is SGHTA and CDR2 is FQGNSA in the germline V gene. CDR3 protein: CASSLRSGGIGTEAFF. Here the CDR3 DNA reads TGTGCCAGCAGCTTAAGGTCAGGGGGCATTGGGACTGAAGCTTTCTTT.

This clone was picked up one time. V and J are TRBV10-2 and TRBJ2-1; tentatively, D is TRBD1 (6 bases). V shed 0 bases and J shed 2 bases, with 8 bases lying between them. This CDR3 has 15 residues. Germline values: CDR1 WSHSY, CDR2 SAAADI. In DNA form, the CDR3 reads TGCGCCAGCAGTGAGTCGAGACAGGCCTACAATGAGCAGTTCTTC. Translating gives CASSESRQAYNEQFF.

This clone was detected a few times. The chain has TRBV18 and TRBJ1-1; 7 bases fit TRBD1. The CDR3 spans 16 residues. The germline V gene has CDR1 KGHSH and CDR2 LQKENI. V was pared by 2 bases and J by 0 bases, with 6 bases of the junction left unmatched. The CDR3 sequence is CASSPRDRLVNTEAFF. The CDR3, as DNA: TGTGCCAGCTCACCAAGGGACAGACTTGTGAACACTGAAGCTTTCTTT.

The V gene is TRBV2, the J gene TRBJ1-1; the D is unclear. Germline V gives CDR1 SNHLY, CDR2 FYNNEI. The germline V and J ends were trimmed by 5 bases and 6 bases, with 19 bases remaining between them. The CDR3 runs 15 residues. CDR3 DNA: TGTGCCAGCAGTCGGGGAAGAGCTTCGAGCGCTGAAGCTTTCTTT. Residues: CASSRGRASSAEAFF.

This chain joins TRBV6-5 and TRBJ1-5; D is undetermined. The length of the CDR3 is 13 residues. Trimming took 4 bases from V and 6 from J, leaving 10 bases between them. The germline V gene has CDR1 MNHEY and CDR2 SVGAGI. CDR3 residues: CASSLQQGQPQHF. The DNA for the CDR3 is TGTGCCAGCAGTTTACAGCAAGGTCAGCCCCAGCATTTT.

V gene TRBV6-5 combines with J gene TRBJ1-1, with no clear D. The CDR3 has 14 residues. The ends were cut back, 2 bases at V and 1 base at J, with 8 bases in the middle. Germline CDR1 MNHEY, CDR2 SVGAGI. CDR3 sequence reads: CASSYREGNTEAFF. The CDR3, as DNA: TGTGCCAGCAGTTACAGGGAGGGGAACACTGAAGCTTTCTTT.

The chain combines TRBV30 with TRBJ2-7; 8 bases are a match to TRBD1. V lost 0 bases to trimming and J lost 5 bases; unmatched junction nucleotides: 9. The CDR3 has 15 amino acids. Germline loops: CDR1 GTSNPN, CDR2 SVGIG (reference sequence). The CDR3 is CAWSVGAGGSDEQYF. DNA for the CDR3: TGTGCCTGGAGTGTAGGGGCAGGGGGCAGCGACGAGCAGTACTTC.

The chain recombines TRBV5-6 with TRBJ1-1; 10 bases align to TRBD1. This CDR3 is 17 amino acids long. V shed 4 bases, J shed 0 bases, and the junction held 9 bases outside the gene matches. Germline V CDR1 and CDR2: SGHDT, YYEEEE. CDR3 coding DNA: TGTGCCAGCAGCCGAAGACAGGGGGCTTTCATGAACACTGAAGCTTTCTTT. This sequence encodes CASSRRQGAFMNTEAFF.

In this sample, this clone turned up a few times. V and J are TRBV29-1 and TRBJ2-7; TRBD1 matches at 7 bases. The CDR3 length is 13 residues. J gave up 3 bases and V 7 bases, and 9 bases lay outside the gene matches. Per the germline V gene, CDR1 is SQVTM and CDR2 is ANQGSEA. CDR3 region: CSALTGTNYEQYF. The CDR3 coding sequence is TGCAGCGCCCTGACAGGGACCAACTACGAGCAGTACTTC.

This chain joins TRBV12-5 and TRBJ2-3, with 8 bases identical to TRBD1. Germline V gene lookup returns CDR1 LGHNT and CDR2 FRNRAP. This CDR3 has 16 residues. The V and J ends lost 3 bases and 1 base, in that order; junction bases with no gene match: 6. In nucleotides, the CDR3 is TGTGCTAGTGGTTTCGACAGGGGCCTTCGCACAGATACGCAGTATTTT. Translating it yields CASGFDRGLRTDTQYF.

The gene calls are TRBV29-1 and TRBJ1-1; D is unresolved. The CDR3 is 15 amino acids. V was pared by 4 bases and J by 4 bases, with 19 bases between. Germline CDR1 is SQVTM and CDR2 is ANQGSEA. CDR3 sequence: CSVGEMRPMGTEAFF. The CDR3 nucleotides are TGCAGCGTTGGTGAGATGAGGCCCATGGGCACTGAAGCTTTCTTT. Drawing the rest from reference TRBV29-1 and TRBJ1-1, the complete variable domain is SAVISQKPSRDICQRGTSLTIQCQVDSQVTMMFWYRQQPGQSLTLIATANQGSEATYESGFVIDKFPISRPNLTFSTLTVSNMSPEDSSIYLCSVGEMRPMGTEAFFGQGTRLTVV.

The rearrangement links TRBV9 to TRBJ1-1, with 10 bases matching TRBD1. From germline, CDR1 is SGDLS and CDR2 YYNGEE. The CDR3 spans 15 residues. J was trimmed by 5 bases and V by 2 bases; bases with no gene match: 6. DNA of the CDR3: TGTGCCAGCAGCGTTAGACAGGGGGCAAGGACTGAAGCTTTCTTT. Protein product: CASSVRQGARTEAFF.

V usage is TRBV27 and J usage is TRBJ1-5, with TRBD1 as a possible D gene (5 bases). Trimming stripped 2 bases from V and 0 bases from J, with 14 bases between. Germline loops: CDR1 MNHEY, CDR2 SMNVEV (reference sequence). CDR3 length: 17 residues. The CDR3: CASSLMGQLHSNQPQHF. The CDR3 coding sequence is TGTGCCAGCAGTTTAATGGGGCAGCTCCATAGCAATCAGCCCCAGCATTTT.

CDR3 sequence reads: CASSLMGLAIDTQYF. The CDR3 coding sequence is TGTGCCAGCAGTTTAATGGGACTAGCAATTGATACGCAGTATTTT. The rearrangement links TRBV27 to TRBJ2-3; TRBD2 matches 9 bases. This CDR3 region has 15 residues. The V and J ends lost 2 bases and 6 bases, in that order; junction bases with no gene match: 6. The V gene's germline CDR1 is MNHEY and CDR2 SMNVEV (reference sequence).

The gene calls are TRBV6-5 and TRBJ2-1; D is unclear. The ends were cut back, 6 bases at V and 0 bases at J, with 6 bases in the middle. The CDR3 is made up of 13 amino acids. Germline V lookup: CDR1 MNHEY, CDR2 SVGAGI. CDR3 sequence: CASREASYNEQFF. In DNA form, the CDR3 reads TGTGCCAGCAGAGAGGCCTCCTACAATGAGCAGTTCTTC.

The V call is TRBV6-6, the J call TRBJ1-1; TRBD1 matches 12 bases. Germline assignment: CDR1 MNHNY and CDR2 SVGAGI (reference sequence). With V trimmed by 2 bases and J by 6 bases, 4 bases remained unmatched. This CDR3 has 15 amino acids. The CDR3 sequence: CASSYGTGGSAEAFF. In DNA, the CDR3 is TGTGCCAGCAGTTACGGGACAGGGGGCAGCGCTGAAGCTTTCTTT.

The gene calls are TRBV7-2 and TRBJ2-1, with a possible D match to TRBD2 (5 bases). CDR1 and CDR2 from the germline V gene are SGHTA and FQGNSA. CDR3 length: 16 amino acids. Trimming shortened V by 7 bases and J by 5 bases, and 21 bases separated the two germline ends. CDR3: CASTPPRGPIDNEQFF. The DNA for the CDR3 is TGTGCCAGCACACCCCCCCGGGGTCCTATAGACAATGAGCAGTTCTTC. Filled out from reference TRBV7-2 and TRBJ2-1, the complete variable domain reads GAGVSQSPSNKVTEKGKDVELRCDPISGHTALYWYRQSLGQGLEFLIYFQGNSAPDKSGLPSDRFSAERTGGSVSTLTIQRTQQEDSAVYLCASTPPRGPIDNEQFFGPGTRLTVL.

The CDR3 nucleotides read TGTGCCAGCAGTTTAGCCGCGGGAGGGCTTTACAATGAGCAGTTCTTC. Translating it yields CASSLAAGGLYNEQFF. This chain connects TRBV27 to TRBJ2-1; TRBD2 matches 9 bases. The CDR3 is made up of 16 amino acids. The junction had 6 bases not matched to a gene; V was cut back by 2 bases and J by 4 bases. CDR1 is MNHEY, CDR2 SMNVEV, per germline (reference sequence).

This chain uses TRBV6-1 with TRBJ2-7; TRBD1 might be the D (6 bases). V was clipped by 5 bases and J by 1 base, with 12 bases between them. Germline V lookup: CDR1 MNHNS, CDR2 SASEGT. The CDR3 consists of 14 residues. The DNA for the CDR3 is TGTGCCAGCAGTTCCAGGGGACCTTCCTACGAGCAGTACTTC. It is translated as CASSSRGPSYEQYF.

The chain is built from TRBV10-1 and TRBJ2-2, with D tentatively TRBD2 (6 bases). Deletions cut 7 bases from V and 1 base from J, with 10 bases between. The CDR3 is 14 residues long. Germline CDR1 and CDR2: WNHNN and SYGVQD (reference sequence). The CDR3 loop is CASKAGMNTGELFF. The CDR3 region has the DNA TGCGCCAGCAAGGCGGGGATGAACACCGGGGAGCTGTTTTTT.

The gene calls are TRBV6-4 and TRBJ2-7, with D perhaps matching TRBD1 (6 bases). Between the trimmed V and J ends, which lost 3 bases and 2 bases, there was a span of 14 bases. This CDR3 comprises 15 residues. Germline V lookup: CDR1 MRHNA, CDR2 SNTAGT. CDR3 sequence reads: CASSEEPGEAYEQYF. The CDR3, as DNA: TGTGCCAGCAGTGAGGAGCCAGGGGAAGCCTACGAGCAGTACTTC.

CDR3 loop: CASSHDRSNQPQHF. CDR3 bases: TGTGCCAGCAGTCACGACAGGAGCAATCAGCCCCAGCATTTT. This rearrangement joins TRBV27 to TRBJ1-5; perhaps TRBD1 as D (6 bases). The CDR3 totals 14 residues. The germline gives CDR1 MNHEY, CDR2 SMNVEV (reference sequence). The V gene lost 5 bases and the J gene lost 1 base, with 9 bases spanning the gap.

The genes are TRBV11-2 and TRBJ2-7; the D gene is possibly TRBD1 (5 bases). This CDR3 contains 15 residues. Germline V CDR1 and CDR2: SGHAT, FQNNGV. V was clipped by 1 base and J by 3 bases, with 13 bases between them. As DNA, the CDR3 is TGTGCCAGCAGCTTAGTATATCCAGGGAACTACGAGCAGTACTTC. It codes for CASSLVYPGNYEQYF.

The V gene is TRBV19, the J gene TRBJ2-4; D is perhaps TRBD1 (6 bases). Trimming pared 5 bases from V and 0 bases from J, leaving 11 bases between. This CDR3 spans 15 amino acids. Per the germline V gene, CDR1 is LNHDA and CDR2 is SQIVND (reference sequence). For the CDR3, the DNA is TGTGCCAGTAGTCCCGTGACAGGAGCCAAAAACATTCAGTACTTC. Protein product: CASSPVTGAKNIQYF.

The V call is TRBV4-2, the J call TRBJ2-1; 7 bases match TRBD2. The ends lost 1 base at V and 7 bases at J; junction bases unmatched: 13. Germline CDR1 LGHNA, CDR2 YNFKEQ. This CDR3 comprises 17 residues. CDR3 bases: TGTGCCAGCAGCCAAGTAGACTCGGGCGGGAGTACGAATGAGCAGTTCTTC. Translated: CASSQVDSGGSTNEQFF.

The chain recombines TRBV30 with TRBJ2-1, with 10 positions matching TRBD2. The CDR3 length is 14 residues. Germline V CDR1 and CDR2: GTSNPN, SVGIG (reference sequence). The trim removed 2 bases at V and 8 bases at J, leaving 6 bases unmatched. CDR3 coding DNA: TGTGCCTGGAGTCGAGCGGGAGGGCCACATGAGCAGTTCTTC. The encoded protein is CAWSRAGGPHEQFF.